This is a list of T cell receptor beta chains from one sample in a study of T-cell reconstitution after alpha-beta-depleted transplantation in children. Using its own MiXCR run on the PCR reads, TCRdb lists one record per CDR3 protein. The sample records 490,000 or so distinct CDR3 sequences, more than 9% being singletons. The source was PBMCs, collected before TCRalphabeta/CD19-depleted stem cell transplant. The source of these receptors is a child between 2 and 9 years old with inherited bone marrow failure, due to receive a stem cell transplant. The CDR3 runs from the conserved cysteine through the conserved F or W. A D gene is named only where the DNA matches it firmly. Not every row has a clone size; where given, it reads once, few, many or a size class.

V	D	J	size	length	DNA	CDR3
TRBV6-5	NA	TRBJ1-1	many	15	TGTGCCAGCAGTTACAATCCGACGGTGAACACTGAAGCTTTCTTT	CASSYNPTVNTEAFF
TRBV19	NA	TRBJ2-2	few	15	TGTGCCAGTAGTAACCGCCGCCGGGGGTCCGGGGAGCTGTTTTTT	CASSNRRRGSGELFF
TRBV18	NA	TRBJ2-5	many	13	TGTGCCAGCTCACAGGGGAACCAAGAGACCCAGTACTTC	CASSQGNQETQYF
TRBV19	NA	TRBJ2-5	NA	15	TGTGCCAGTAGTATAGGGGCCGAAATTCAAGAGACCCAGTACTTC	CASSIGAEIQETQYF
TRBV5-6	TRBD1	TRBJ1-6	many	15	TGTGCCAGCAGCTTACTTCAGGGGGGTAATTCACCCCTCCACTTT	CASSLLQGGNSPLHF
TRBV20-1	TRBD1	TRBJ1-5	NA	18	TGCAGTGCTCCCGGCCGGACAGGGCGCAAGTATAGCAATCAGCCCCAGCATTTT	CSAPGRTGRKYSNQPQHF
TRBV12-3/TRBV12-4	TRBD1	TRBJ2-3	many	16	TGTGCCAGCGGGACGCCGGGACAGGGGGCACCAGATACGCAGTATTTT	CASGTPGQGAPDTQYF
TRBV12-3/TRBV12-4	TRBD1	TRBJ2-3	many	15	TGTGCCTGCAGTGAACAGGGGGTTCTGACAGATACGCAGTATTTT	CACSEQGVLTDTQYF
TRBV7-6	TRBD2	TRBJ2-7	NA	15	TGTGCCAGCAGCATACCGGGACTAGCGGGAGCCGAGCAGTACTTC	CASSIPGLAGAEQYF
TRBV5-1	TRBD1	TRBJ2-1	few	17	TGCGCCAGCAGCCTCTTATCAGGGGGCGATTCCTACAATGAGCAGTTCTTC	CASSLLSGGDSYNEQFF
TRBV28	TRBD1	TRBJ2-5	many	15	TGTGCCAGCAGTCCTATGTCCTCAGGGGGCGAGACCCAGTACTTC	CASSPMSSGGETQYF
TRBV7-7	TRBD2	TRBJ2-2	many	16	TGTGCTAGCAGCCCCCTAGCGGGCAGGGTCACCGGGGAGCTGTTTTTT	CASSPLAGRVTGELFF
TRBV27	NA	TRBJ1-1	NA	14	TGTGCCAGCAGTCCCCGGGGGACGAACACTGAAGCTTTCTTT	CASSPRGTNTEAFF
TRBV15	TRBD2	TRBJ2-3	NA	15	TGTGCCACCAGCACGGGACTAGCGGTGGGGGATACGCAGTATTTT	CATSTGLAVGDTQYF
TRBV28	NA	TRBJ2-2	many	14	TGTGCCAGCAGTTCCTTGACTCACACCGGGGAGCTGTTTTTT	CASSSLTHTGELFF
TRBV27	NA	TRBJ2-2	many	12	TGTGCCAGCAGTTTATGGGGCGGGGAGCTGTTTTTT	CASSLWGGELFF
TRBV30	NA	TRBJ2-7	many	10	TGTGGAACAGGGCCCTACGAGCAGTACTTC	CGTGPYEQYF
TRBV2	TRBD2	TRBJ2-1	few	15	TGTGCCAGCAGTTCTAACGGGGGGGGGTACAATGAGCAGTTCTTC	CASSSNGGGYNEQFF
TRBV27	NA	TRBJ2-1	many	14	TGTGCCAGCACCCTCTCTGGCTCCTACAATGAGCAGTTCTTC	CASTLSGSYNEQFF
TRBV4-3	NA	TRBJ2-3	many	15	TGCGCCAGCAGCCAAGACCTAACGGGGGAAGATACGCAGTATTTT	CASSQDLTGEDTQYF
TRBV5-1	TRBD2	TRBJ2-3	many	14	TGCGCCAGCACCGTTAGCGGGGACGCAGATACGCAGTATTTT	CASTVSGDADTQYF
TRBV15	NA	TRBJ2-5	many	13	TGTGCCACCAGCCGGAGATTGCAAGAGACCCAGTACTTC	CATSRRLQETQYF
TRBV7-2	NA	TRBJ2-1	many	16	TGTGCCAGCAGCTTAGCGGGAGCGCTTTCCTACAATGAGCAGTTCTTC	CASSLAGALSYNEQFF
TRBV5-3	NA	TRBJ1-1	once	14	TGTGCCAGGAGCTTGGCAGGAGAGAACACTGAAGCTTTCTTT	CARSLAGENTEAFF
TRBV6-5	NA	TRBJ2-7	many	16	TGTGCCAGCAGTCCCACAAGGGATCGGGGTGACTACGAGCAGTACTTC	CASSPTRDRGDYEQYF
TRBV24-1	NA	TRBJ2-5	NA	16	TGTGCCACCAGTGACCGGCAAGACGGGTACCAAGAGACCCAGTACTTC	CATSDRQDGYQETQYF
TRBV20-1	NA	TRBJ2-4	many	12	TGCAGTGCTAGCGGGCAGGGGGGCATTCAGTACTTC	CSASGQGGIQYF
TRBV20-1	NA	TRBJ2-2	many	14	TGCAGTGCTAGAGGAGGCGAGGGGATCGGGAAGCTGTTTTTT	CSARGGEGIGKLFF
TRBV11-3	NA	TRBJ2-2	NA	12	TGTGCCAGCAGAAGCAAGACCGGGGAGCTGTTTTTT	CASRSKTGELFF
TRBV29-1	NA	TRBJ2-1	NA	16	TGCAGCGTTGATACATGGCAGGGTCATGGTCCGGGGGAGCAGTTCTTC	CSVDTWQGHGPGEQFF
TRBV20-1	TRBD2	TRBJ2-7	many	14	TGCAGTGCTAGAGATCGCGGGCGGGGGTACGAGCAGTACTTC	CSARDRGRGYEQYF
TRBV7-2	NA	TRBJ2-5	NA	14	TGTGCCAGCAGCTTTTTGGGAATGGAGGAGACCCAGTACTTC	CASSFLGMEETQYF
TRBV7-2	NA	TRBJ2-7	many	13	TGCGCCAGCAGCTTCAGCCCAGGGTACGAGCAGTACTTC	CASSFSPGYEQYF
TRBV7-8	NA	TRBJ2-3	many	14	TGTGCCAGCAGCTTAACCGGACGCACAGATACGCAGTATTTT	CASSLTGRTDTQYF
TRBV20-1	NA	TRBJ2-1	few	14	TGCAGTGCTAGAAGGGACTCCGAGGGGTTGGAGCAGTTCTTC	CSARRDSEGLEQFF
TRBV20-1	NA	TRBJ2-7	few	11	TGCAGTGCGGCTATACAGGGAGAACAGTACTTC	CSAAIQGEQYF
TRBV28	NA	TRBJ2-5	NA	16	TGTGCCAGCAGTTTCGGGACTCTGGCCTTTCAAGAGACCCAGTACTTC	CASSFGTLAFQETQYF
TRBV20-1	NA	TRBJ2-5	NA	11	TGCAGTGCTAGTTCGTCTGTTCGGAAGAACTTC	CSASSSVRKNF
TRBV7-7	TRBD2	TRBJ2-1	many	19	TGTGCCAGCAGCTTAGGGAGGACTAGCGGGGGCCTCTCCTACAATGAGCAGTTCTTC	CASSLGRTSGGLSYNEQFF
TRBV20-1	TRBD2	TRBJ2-7	NA	13	TGCAGTGCTACTCCTAGCGGGGACTACGAGCAGTACTTC	CSATPSGDYEQYF
TRBV20-1	NA	TRBJ2-1	NA	14	TGCAGTGCCGGATTTAGCGAGGGGACGGGTGAGCAGTTCTTC	CSAGFSEGTGEQFF
TRBV25-1	TRBD1	TRBJ2-7	many	13	TGTGCCGTTATCGGACAGGGGGCCAACGAGCAGTACTTC	CAVIGQGANEQYF